This T cell receptor (beta chain) was identified in a study of identical twins. Template switching added a universal primer site; cDNA carried unique molecular identifiers. TCRdb reprocessed the 5' RACE reads with MiXCR, giving one entry per CDR3 protein. This sample has 1.5 million to 2 million distinct CDR3 sequences, with about 31% found just once. The CDR3 runs 12 residues. Germline V gives CDR1 SEHNR, CDR2 FQNEAQ (reference sequence). The germline V and J ends were trimmed by 6 bases and 5 bases, with 10 bases remaining between them. This rearrangement joins TRBV7-9 to TRBJ2-5, with D possibly matching TRBD1 (5 bases). This TCR was sampled from a newborn girl in good health. The source material was cord blood. The CDR3 loop is CASSPGFETQYF. The CDR3 bases are TGTGCCAGCAGTCCAGGGTTTGAGACCCAGTACTTC.